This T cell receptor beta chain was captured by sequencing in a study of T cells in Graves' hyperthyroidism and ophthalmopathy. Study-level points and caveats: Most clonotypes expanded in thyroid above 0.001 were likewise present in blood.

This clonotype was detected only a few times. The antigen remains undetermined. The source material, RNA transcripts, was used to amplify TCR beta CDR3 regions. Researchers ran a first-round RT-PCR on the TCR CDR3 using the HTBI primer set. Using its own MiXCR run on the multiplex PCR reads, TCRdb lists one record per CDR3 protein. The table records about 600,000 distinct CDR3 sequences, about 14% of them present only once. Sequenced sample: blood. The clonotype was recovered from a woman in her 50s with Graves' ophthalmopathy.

The CDR3 loop is CASSPGGGEGTEAFF. CDR3 coding DNA: TGTGCCAGCTCGCCAGGGGGGGGAGAGGGCACTGAAGCTTTCTTT. J is TRBJ1-1 and V is TRBV18; 7 bases align to TRBD1. Trimming took 6 bases from V and 4 from J; bases not matched to a gene: 11. The CDR3 contains 15 residues. CDR1 KGHSH and CDR2 LQKENI come from the germline V gene.